The rows below give T cell receptor beta chains drawn from one sample of a study of CD8 T cells in Susac syndrome. TCRdb reprocessed the immunoSEQ multiplex PCR reads with MiXCR, giving one entry per CDR3 protein. The sample shows some 150,000 distinct CDR3 sequences, roughly 94% of them seen only once. Sequencing was carried out using CD4+ T cells from PBMCs. These receptors originate from a human donor in good health. The CDR3 runs from the conserved cysteine through the conserved F or W. A D gene is named only where the DNA matches it firmly. Clone size, where shown, is once, few, many, or a class for clones that have expanded.

j_call d_call clone_size v_call cdr3_aa cdr3_nt
TRBJ2-2 . . TRBV12-3/TRBV12-4 CASSQQRNPTGELFF TGTGCCAGCAGCCAACAGAGAAACCCCACCGGGGAGCTGTTTTTT
TRBJ2-4 . . TRBV28 CASSLSGIAKNIQYF TGTGCCAGCAGTCTTAGCGGTATAGCCAAAAACATTCAGTACTTC
TRBJ2-7 . . TRBV9 CASSVSDVAEQYF TGTGCCAGCAGCGTAAGCGACGTCGCGGAGCAGTACTTC
TRBJ2-1 TRBD2 . TRBV5-4 CASSNPLADSYNEQFF TGTGCCAGCAGCAACCCACTAGCGGACTCCTACAATGAGCAGTTCTTC
TRBJ2-2 TRBD1 . TRBV20-1 CSALQGANTGELFF TGCAGTGCCTTACAGGGGGCTAACACCGGGGAGCTGTTTTTT
TRBJ1-5 . . TRBV11-2 CASSLEPGPMDQPQHF TGTGCCAGCAGCTTAGAGCCGGGCCCAATGGATCAGCCCCAGCATTTT
TRBJ1-2 . . TRBV29-1 CSVEGQVNYGYTF TGCAGCGTTGAGGGTCAGGTTAACTATGGCTACACCTTC
TRBJ2-2 TRBD1 . TRBV5-1 CASSTGQGAYLAGELFF TGCGCCAGCAGCACAGGACAGGGGGCGTATTTGGCCGGGGAGCTGTTTTTT
TRBJ1-5 . . TRBV7-9 CASSRPGEQPQHF TGTGCCAGCAGCCGTCCCGGGGAGCAGCCCCAGCATTTT
TRBJ2-5 TRBD2 . TRBV7-2 CASSPGTSGSFGETQYF TGTGCCAGCAGCCCCGGGACTAGCGGGAGTTTCGGCGAGACCCAGTACTTC
TRBJ2-7 TRBD1 . TRBV30 CASRDRGLTSSYEQYF TGTGCCTCCAGGGACAGGGGACTGACTAGCTCCTACGAGCAGTACTTC
TRBJ1-1 . . TRBV5-1 CASTLGQGLNTEAFF TGCGCCAGCACCTTAGGCCAGGGTCTTAACACTGAAGCTTTCTTT
TRBJ2-1 TRBD2 once TRBV3-1 CASRRGTSGTYEQFF TGTGCCAGCAGGAGAGGGACTAGCGGGACCTATGAGCAGTTCTTC
TRBJ2-2 . once TRBV19 CASSMEIRRDTGELFF TGTGCCAGTAGTATGGAGATACGGAGGGACACCGGGGAGCTGTTTTTT
TRBJ2-7 . . TRBV19 CASMGSSSYEQYF TGTGCCAGTATGGGCAGCTCTTCCTACGAGCAGTACTTC